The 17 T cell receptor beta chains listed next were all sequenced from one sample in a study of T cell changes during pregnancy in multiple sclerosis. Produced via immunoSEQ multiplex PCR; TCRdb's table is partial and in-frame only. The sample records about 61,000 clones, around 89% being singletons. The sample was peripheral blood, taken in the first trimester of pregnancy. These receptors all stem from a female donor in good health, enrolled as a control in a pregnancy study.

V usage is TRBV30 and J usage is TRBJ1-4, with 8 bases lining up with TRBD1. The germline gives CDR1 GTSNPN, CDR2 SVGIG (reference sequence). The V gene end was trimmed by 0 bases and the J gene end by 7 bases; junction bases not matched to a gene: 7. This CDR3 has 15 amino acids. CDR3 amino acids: CAWSVLGQGSEKLFF. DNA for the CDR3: TGTGCCTGGAGTGTACTAGGACAGGGTAGTGAAAAACTGTTTTTT. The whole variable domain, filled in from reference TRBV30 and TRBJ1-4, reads SQTIHQWPATLVQPVGSPLSLECTVEGTSNPNLYWYRQAAGRGLQLLFYSVGIGQISSEVPQNLSASRPQDRQFILSSKKLLLSDSGFYLCAWSVLGQGSEKLFFGSGTQLSVL.

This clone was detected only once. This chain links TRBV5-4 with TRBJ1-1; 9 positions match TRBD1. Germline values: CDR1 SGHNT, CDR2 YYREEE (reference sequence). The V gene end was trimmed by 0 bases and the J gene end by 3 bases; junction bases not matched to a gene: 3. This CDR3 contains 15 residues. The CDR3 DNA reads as TGTGCCAGCAGCTTGGAAGGACAGGGGTACACTGAAGCTTTCTTT. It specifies CASSLEGQGYTEAFF.

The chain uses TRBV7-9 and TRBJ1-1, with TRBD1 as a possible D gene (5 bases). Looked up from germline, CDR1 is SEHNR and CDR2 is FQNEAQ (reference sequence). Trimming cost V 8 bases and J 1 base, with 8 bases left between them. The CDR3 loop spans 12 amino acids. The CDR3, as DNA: TGTGCCAGCCAACAGGCGAACACTGAAGCTTTCTTT. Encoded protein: CASQQANTEAFF.

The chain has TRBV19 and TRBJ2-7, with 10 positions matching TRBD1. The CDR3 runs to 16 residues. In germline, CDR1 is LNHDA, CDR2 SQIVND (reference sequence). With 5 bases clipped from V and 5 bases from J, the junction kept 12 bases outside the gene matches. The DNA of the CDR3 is TGTGCCAGTAGTCTTTTACCGGGACAGGGGTTTAACGAGCAGTACTTC. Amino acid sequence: CASSLLPGQGFNEQYF.

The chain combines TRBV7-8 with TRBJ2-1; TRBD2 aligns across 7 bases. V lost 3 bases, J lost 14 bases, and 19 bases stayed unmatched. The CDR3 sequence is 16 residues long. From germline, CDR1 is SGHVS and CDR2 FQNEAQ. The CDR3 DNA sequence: TGTGCCAGCAGCTTCTTGGCTCTAGCGGTGCCTGGTATGGAGTTCTTC. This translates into CASSFLALAVPGMEFF.

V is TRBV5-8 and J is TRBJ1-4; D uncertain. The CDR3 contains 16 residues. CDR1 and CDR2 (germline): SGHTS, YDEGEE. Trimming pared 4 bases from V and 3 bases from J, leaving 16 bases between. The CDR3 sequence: CASSRMFSGANEKLFF. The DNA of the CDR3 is TGTGCCAGCAGCCGAATGTTTTCGGGAGCTAATGAAAAACTGTTTTTT. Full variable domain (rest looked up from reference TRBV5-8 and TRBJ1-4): EAGVTQSPTHLIKTRGQQATLRCSPISGHTSVYWYQQALGLGLQFLLWYDEGEERNRGNFPPRFSGRQFPNYSSELNVNALELEDSALYLCASSRMFSGANEKLFFGSGTQLSVL.

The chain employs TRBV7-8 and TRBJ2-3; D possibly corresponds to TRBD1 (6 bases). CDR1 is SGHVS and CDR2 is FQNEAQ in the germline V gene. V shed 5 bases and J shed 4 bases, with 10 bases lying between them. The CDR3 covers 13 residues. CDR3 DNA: TGTGCCAGCAGCAAAGACAGGTCAGATACGCAGTATTTT. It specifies CASSKDRSDTQYF.

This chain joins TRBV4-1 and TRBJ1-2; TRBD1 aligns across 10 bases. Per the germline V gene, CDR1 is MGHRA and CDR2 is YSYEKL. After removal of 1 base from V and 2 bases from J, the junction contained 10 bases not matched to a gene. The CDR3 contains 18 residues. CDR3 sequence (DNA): TGCGCCAGCAGCCAAGTGGGCTTGGGACAGGGGCAAAACTATGGCTACACCTTC. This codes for CASSQVGLGQGQNYGYTF.

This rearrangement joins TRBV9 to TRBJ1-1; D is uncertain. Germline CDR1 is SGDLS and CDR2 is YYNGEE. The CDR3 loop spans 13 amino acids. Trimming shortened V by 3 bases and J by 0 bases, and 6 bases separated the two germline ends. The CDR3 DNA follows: TGTGCCAGCAGCGGAGACATGAACACTGAAGCTTTCTTT. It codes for CASSGDMNTEAFF. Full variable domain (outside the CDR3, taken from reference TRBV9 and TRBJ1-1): DSGVTQTPKHLITATGQRVTLRCSPRSGDLSVYWYQQSLDQGLQFLIQYYNGEERAKGNILERFSAQQFPDLHSELNLSSLELGDSALYFCASSGDMNTEAFFGQGTRLTVV.

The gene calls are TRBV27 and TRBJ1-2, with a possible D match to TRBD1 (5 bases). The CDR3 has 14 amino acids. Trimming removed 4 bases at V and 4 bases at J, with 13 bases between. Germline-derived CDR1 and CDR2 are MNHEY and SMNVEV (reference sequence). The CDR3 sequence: CASSSPVTGYGYTF. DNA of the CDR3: TGTGCCAGCAGTTCCCCTGTAACAGGCTATGGCTACACCTTC.

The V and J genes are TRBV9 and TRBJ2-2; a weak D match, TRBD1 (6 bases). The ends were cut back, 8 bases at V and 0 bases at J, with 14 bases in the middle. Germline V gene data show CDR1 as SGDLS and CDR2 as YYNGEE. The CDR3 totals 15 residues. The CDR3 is CASTPTGTNTGELFF. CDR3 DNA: TGTGCCAGTACACCGACAGGAACGAACACCGGGGAGCTGTTTTTT.

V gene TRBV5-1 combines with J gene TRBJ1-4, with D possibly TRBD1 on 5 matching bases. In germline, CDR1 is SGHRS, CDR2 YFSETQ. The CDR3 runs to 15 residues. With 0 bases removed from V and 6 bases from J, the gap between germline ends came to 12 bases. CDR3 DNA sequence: TGCGCCAGCAGCTTGGAGCAGGGTCGATATGAAAAACTGTTTTTT. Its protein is CASSLEQGRYEKLFF.

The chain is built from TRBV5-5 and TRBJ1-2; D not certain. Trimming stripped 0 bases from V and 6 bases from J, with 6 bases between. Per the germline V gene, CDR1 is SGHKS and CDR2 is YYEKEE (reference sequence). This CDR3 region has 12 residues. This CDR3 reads CASSLVGDGYTF. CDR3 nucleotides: TGTGCCAGCAGCTTGGTCGGGGATGGCTACACCTTC.

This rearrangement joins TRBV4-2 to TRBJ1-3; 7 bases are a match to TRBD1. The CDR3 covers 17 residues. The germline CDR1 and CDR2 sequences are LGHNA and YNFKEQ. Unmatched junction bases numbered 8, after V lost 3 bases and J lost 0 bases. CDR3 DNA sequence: TGTGCCAGCAGCCACCCGGGACAGTCGGACTCTGGAAACACCATATATTTT. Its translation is CASSHPGQSDSGNTIYF.

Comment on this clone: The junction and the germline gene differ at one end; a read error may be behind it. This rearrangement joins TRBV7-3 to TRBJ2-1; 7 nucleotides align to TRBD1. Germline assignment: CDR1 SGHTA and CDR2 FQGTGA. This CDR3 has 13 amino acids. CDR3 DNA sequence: TGTGCCAGCAGCATAACAGGGGTCAATGAGCAGTTCTTC. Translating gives CASSITGVNEQFF.

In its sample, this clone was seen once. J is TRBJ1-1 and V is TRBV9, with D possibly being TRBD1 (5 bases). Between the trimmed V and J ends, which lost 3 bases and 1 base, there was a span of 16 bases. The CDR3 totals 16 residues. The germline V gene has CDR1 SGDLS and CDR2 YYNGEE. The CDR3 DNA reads TGTGCCAGCAGCGACCCAGGGTCTCGGACGAACACTGAAGCTTTCTTT. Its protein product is CASSDPGSRTNTEAFF. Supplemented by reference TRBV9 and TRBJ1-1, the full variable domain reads DSGVTQTPKHLITATGQRVTLRCSPRSGDLSVYWYQQSLDQGLQFLIQYYNGEERAKGNILERFSAQQFPDLHSELNLSSLELGDSALYFCASSDPGSRTNTEAFFGQGTRLTVV.

CDR3 coding DNA: TGTGCCAGCAGCATCGGACAGGGAAACACCATATATTTT. This translates into CASSIGQGNTIYF. The rearrangement joins TRBV7-2 to TRBJ1-3; D perhaps matches TRBD1 (6 bases). CDR1 is SGHTA, CDR2 FQGNSA, per germline. CDR3 length: 13 residues. Trimming left V 5 bases short and J 4 bases short, with 9 bases between.